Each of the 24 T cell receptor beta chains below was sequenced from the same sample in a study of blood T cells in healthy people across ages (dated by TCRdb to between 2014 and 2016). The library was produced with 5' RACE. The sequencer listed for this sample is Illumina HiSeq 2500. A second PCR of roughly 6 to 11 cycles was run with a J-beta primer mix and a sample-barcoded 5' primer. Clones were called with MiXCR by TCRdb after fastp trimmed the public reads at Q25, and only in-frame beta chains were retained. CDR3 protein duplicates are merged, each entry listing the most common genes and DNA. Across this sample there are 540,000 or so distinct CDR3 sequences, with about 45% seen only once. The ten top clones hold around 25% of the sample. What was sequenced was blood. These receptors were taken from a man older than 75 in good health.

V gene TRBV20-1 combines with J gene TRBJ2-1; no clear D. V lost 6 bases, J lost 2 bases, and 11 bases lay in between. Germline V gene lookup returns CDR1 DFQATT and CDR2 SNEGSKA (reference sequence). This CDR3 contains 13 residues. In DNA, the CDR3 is TGCAGTGCCAGAAGTGGGGCCTACAATGAGCAGTTCTTC. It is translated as CSARSGAYNEQFF.

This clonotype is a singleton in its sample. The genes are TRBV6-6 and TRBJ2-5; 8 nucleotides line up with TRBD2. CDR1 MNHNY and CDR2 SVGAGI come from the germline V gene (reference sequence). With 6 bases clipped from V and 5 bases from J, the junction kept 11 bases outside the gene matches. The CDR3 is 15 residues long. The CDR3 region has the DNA TGTGCCAGCAGCTACCTTAGCGGGGAGGGGGAGACCCAGTACTTC. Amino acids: CASSYLSGEGETQYF.

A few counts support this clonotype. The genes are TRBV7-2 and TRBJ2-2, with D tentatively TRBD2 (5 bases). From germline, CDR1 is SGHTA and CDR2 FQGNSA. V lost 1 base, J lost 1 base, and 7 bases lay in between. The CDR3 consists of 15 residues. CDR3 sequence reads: CASSLGAGNTGELFF. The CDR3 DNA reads TGTGCCAGCAGCTTAGGGGCGGGGAACACCGGGGAGCTGTTTTTT.

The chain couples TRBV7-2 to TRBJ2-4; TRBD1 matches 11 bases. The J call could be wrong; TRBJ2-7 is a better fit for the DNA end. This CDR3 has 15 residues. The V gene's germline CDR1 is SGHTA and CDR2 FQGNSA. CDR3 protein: CASSLRTGGRYEQYF. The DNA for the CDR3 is TGTGCCAGCAGCCTCCGGACAGGGGGCAGGTACGAGCAGTACTTC.

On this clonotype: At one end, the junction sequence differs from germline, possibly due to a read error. The CDR3 here is CTSSLYAGVTDTQYF. CDR3 nucleotide sequence: TGTACCAGCAGTTTATATGCGGGTGTCACAGATACGCAGTATTTT. The chain combines TRBV27 with TRBJ2-3, with D possibly TRBD2 on 5 matching bases. The CDR3 runs 15 residues. Germline CDR1 and CDR2: MNHEY and SMNVEV (reference sequence).

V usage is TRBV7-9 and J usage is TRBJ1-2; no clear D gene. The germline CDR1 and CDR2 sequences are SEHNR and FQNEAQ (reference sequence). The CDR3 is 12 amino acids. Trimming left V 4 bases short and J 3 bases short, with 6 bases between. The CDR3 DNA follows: TGTGCCAGCAGCTCAAACTACTATGGCTACACCTTC. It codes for CASSSNYYGYTF.

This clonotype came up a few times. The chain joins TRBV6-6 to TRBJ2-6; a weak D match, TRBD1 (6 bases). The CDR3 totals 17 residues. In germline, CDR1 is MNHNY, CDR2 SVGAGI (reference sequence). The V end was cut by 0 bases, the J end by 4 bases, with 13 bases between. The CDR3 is CASSYSNRRGGANVLTF. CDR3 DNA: TGTGCCAGCAGTTACTCGAACAGAAGGGGGGGGGCCAACGTCCTGACTTTC.

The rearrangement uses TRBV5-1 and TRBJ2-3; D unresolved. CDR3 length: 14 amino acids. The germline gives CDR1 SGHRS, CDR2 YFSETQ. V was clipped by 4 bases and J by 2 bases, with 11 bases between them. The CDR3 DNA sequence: TGCGCCAGCAGCGAGTCCGAGCCCACAGATACGCAGTATTTT. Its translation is CASSESEPTDTQYF.

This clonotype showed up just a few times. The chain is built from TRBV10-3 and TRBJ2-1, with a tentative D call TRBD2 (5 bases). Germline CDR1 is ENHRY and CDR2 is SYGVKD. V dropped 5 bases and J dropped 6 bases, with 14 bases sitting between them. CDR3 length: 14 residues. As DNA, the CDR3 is TGTGCCATCAGTAAGGAGGAGATCAGCAATGAGCAGTTCTTC. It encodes CAISKEEISNEQFF.

CDR3 DNA sequence: TGTGCCAGCAGGTCCGGCAGGGGGGGTTACGAGCAGTACTTC. Amino acid sequence: CASRSGRGGYEQYF. V is TRBV7-2 and J is TRBJ2-7; D possibly uses TRBD1 or TRBD2 (7 bases each). Trimming pared 6 bases from V and 4 bases from J, leaving 16 bases between. CDR3 length: 14 residues. Germline lookup yields CDR1 SGHTA and CDR2 FQGNSA.

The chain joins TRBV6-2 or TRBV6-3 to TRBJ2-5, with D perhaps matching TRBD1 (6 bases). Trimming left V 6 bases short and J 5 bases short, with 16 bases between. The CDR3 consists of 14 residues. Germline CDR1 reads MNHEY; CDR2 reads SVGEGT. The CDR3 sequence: CASRTGSVVETQYF. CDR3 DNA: TGTGCCAGCAGAACAGGGTCTGTTGTGGAGACCCAGTACTTC.

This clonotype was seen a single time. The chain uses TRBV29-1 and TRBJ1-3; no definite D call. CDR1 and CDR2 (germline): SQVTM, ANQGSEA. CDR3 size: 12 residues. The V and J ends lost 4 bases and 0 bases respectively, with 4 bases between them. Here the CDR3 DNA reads TGCAGCGTTGCAGCCTCTGGAAACACCATATATTTT. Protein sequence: CSVAASGNTIYF.

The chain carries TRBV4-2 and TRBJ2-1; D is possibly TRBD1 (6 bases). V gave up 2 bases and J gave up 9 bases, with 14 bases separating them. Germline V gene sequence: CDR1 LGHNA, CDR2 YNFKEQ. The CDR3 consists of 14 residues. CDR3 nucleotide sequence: TGTGCCAGCAGCCAATCTAACATCAGGGGTGAGCAGTTCTTC. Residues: CASSQSNIRGEQFF.

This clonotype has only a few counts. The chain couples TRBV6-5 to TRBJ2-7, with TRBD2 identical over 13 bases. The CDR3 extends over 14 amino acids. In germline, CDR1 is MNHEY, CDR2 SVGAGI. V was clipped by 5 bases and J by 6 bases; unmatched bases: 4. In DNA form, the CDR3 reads TGTGCCAGCAGTGCGGGACTAGCGGGGTGCGAGCAGTACTTC. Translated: CASSAGLAGCEQYF.

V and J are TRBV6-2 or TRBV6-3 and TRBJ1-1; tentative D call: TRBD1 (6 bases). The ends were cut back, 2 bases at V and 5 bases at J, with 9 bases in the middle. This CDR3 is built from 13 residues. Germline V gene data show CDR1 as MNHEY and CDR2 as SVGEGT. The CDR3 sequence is CASSYGQRTEAFF. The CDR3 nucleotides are TGTGCCAGCAGTTACGGACAGAGAACTGAAGCTTTCTTT.

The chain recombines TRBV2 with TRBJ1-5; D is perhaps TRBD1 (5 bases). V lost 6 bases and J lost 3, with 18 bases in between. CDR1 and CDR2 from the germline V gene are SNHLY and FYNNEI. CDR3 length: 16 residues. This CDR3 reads CASSFTGPRANQPQHF. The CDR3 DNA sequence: TGTGCCAGCAGCTTTACAGGACCCAGGGCCAATCAGCCCCAGCATTTT.

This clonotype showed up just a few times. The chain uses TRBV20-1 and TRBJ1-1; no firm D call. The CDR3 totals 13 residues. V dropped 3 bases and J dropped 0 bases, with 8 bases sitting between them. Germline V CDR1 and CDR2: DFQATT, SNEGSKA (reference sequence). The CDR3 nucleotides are TGCAGTGCTAGTCGCACACTGAACACTGAAGCTTTCTTT. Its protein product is CSASRTLNTEAFF.

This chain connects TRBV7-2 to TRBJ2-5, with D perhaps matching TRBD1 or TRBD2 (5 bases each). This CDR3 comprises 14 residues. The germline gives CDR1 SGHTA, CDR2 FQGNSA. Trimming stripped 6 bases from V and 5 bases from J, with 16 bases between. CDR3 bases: TGTGCCAGCAGTTCGAGGGGTTTCAGGGAGACCCAGTACTTC. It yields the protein CASSSRGFRETQYF.

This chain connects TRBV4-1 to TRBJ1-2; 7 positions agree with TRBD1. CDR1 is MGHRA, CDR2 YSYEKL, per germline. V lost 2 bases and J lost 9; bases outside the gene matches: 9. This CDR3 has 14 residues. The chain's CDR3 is CASSQRQGVISYTF. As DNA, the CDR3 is TGCGCCAGCAGCCAACGGCAGGGGGTTATTAGCTACACCTTC.

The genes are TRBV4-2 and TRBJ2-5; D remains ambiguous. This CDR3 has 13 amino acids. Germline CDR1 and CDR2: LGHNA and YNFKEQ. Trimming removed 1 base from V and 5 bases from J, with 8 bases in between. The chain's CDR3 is CASSQVGGETQYF. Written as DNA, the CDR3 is TGTGCCAGCAGCCAAGTTGGCGGCGAGACCCAGTACTTC.

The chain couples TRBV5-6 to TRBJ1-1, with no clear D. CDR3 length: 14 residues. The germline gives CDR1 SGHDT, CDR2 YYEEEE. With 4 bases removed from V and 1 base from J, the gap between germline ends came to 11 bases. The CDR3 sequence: CASSPPTPNTEAFF. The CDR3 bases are TGTGCCAGCAGCCCACCCACACCGAACACTGAAGCTTTCTTT. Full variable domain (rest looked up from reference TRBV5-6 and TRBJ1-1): DAGVTQSPTHLIKTRGQQVTLRCSPKSGHDTVSWYQQALGQGPQFIFQYYEEEERQRGNFPDRFSGHQFPNYSSELNVNALLLGDSALYLCASSPPTPNTEAFFGQGTRLTVV.

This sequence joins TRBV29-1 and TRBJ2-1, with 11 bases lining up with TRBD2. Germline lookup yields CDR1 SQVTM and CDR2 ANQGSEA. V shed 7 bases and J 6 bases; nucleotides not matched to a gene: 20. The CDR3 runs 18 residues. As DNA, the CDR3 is TGCAGCGCCCCCCGCGCTCTAGCGGGAGGCACAAGTAGCAATGAGCAGTTCTTC. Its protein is CSAPRALAGGTSSNEQFF.

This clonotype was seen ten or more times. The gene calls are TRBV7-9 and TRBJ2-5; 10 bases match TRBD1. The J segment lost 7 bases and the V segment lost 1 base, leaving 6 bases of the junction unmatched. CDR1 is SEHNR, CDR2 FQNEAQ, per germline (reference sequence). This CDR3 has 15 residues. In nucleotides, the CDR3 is TGTGCCAGCAGCTTAGTCGGGACAGGGGATGGGACCCAGTACTTC. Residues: CASSLVGTGDGTQYF.

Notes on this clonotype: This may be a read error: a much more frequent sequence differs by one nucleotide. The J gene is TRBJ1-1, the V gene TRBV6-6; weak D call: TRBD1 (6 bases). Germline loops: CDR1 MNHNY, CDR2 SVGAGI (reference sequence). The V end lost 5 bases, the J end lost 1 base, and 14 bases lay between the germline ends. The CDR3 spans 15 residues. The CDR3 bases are TGTGCCAGCAGTCATGGACGCAGGGGGAACACTGAAGCTTTCTTT. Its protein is CASSHGRRGNTEAFF.